Below are 14 T cell receptor beta chains sequenced from a single sample in a study of blood T cell repertoires in COVID-19. The method was immunoSEQ multiplex PCR; TCRdb's version includes in-frame clones alone and lacks a portion of them. The sample carries fewer than 500,000 clones, over 75% recorded once. Specimen: PBMCs or T cells enriched from blood (not recorded which). The receptors stem from a man aged 30 to 39 who had recovered from COVID-19.

The V gene is TRBV28, the J gene TRBJ2-1, with TRBD2 matching 8 bases. Trimming cost V 4 bases and J 2 bases; bases outside gene matches: 10. The CDR3 runs 17 residues. CDR1 is MDHEN and CDR2 is SYDVKM in the germline V gene. The CDR3 spells CASSSGRGVTTYNEQFF. The CDR3 DNA is TGTGCCAGCAGTTCGGGGCGGGGGGTAACCACCTACAATGAGCAGTTCTTC.

The CDR3 region has the DNA TGTGCCAGCAACCCGAGGGTTGGTAGCGTACCCCAGGAGGGTACGCAGTATTTT. Protein product: CASNPRVGSVPQEGTQYF. V and J are TRBV5-4 and TRBJ2-3, with D tentatively TRBD2 (6 bases). The CDR3 contains 18 residues. From germline, CDR1 is SGHNT and CDR2 YYREEE (reference sequence). The ends were cut back, 6 bases at V and 8 bases at J, with 31 bases in the middle.

The rearrangement joins TRBV19 to TRBJ1-5; D unclear. The CDR3 is 14 amino acids. Per germline, CDR1 LNHDA and CDR2 SQIVND (reference sequence). V dropped 4 bases and J dropped 3 bases, with 10 bases sitting between them. This CDR3 reads CASSKGAINQPQHF. CDR3 DNA sequence: TGTGCCAGTAGTAAGGGAGCGATCAATCAGCCCCAGCATTTT.

Only a few counts were recorded for this clone. The chain couples TRBV5-1 to TRBJ2-5; 7 nucleotides align to TRBD2. The J segment lost 1 base and the V segment lost 0 bases, leaving 0 bases of the junction unmatched. The CDR3 consists of 14 residues. Germline loops: CDR1 SGHRS, CDR2 YFSETQ. The CDR3 is CASSLAGGQETQYF. DNA of the CDR3: TGCGCCAGCAGCTTGGCGGGGGGCCAAGAGACCCAGTACTTC.

The chain carries TRBV19 and TRBJ2-7, with D possibly being TRBD2 (5 bases). The CDR3 contains 15 residues. The V end lost 2 bases, the J end lost 0 bases, and 11 bases lay between the germline ends. Germline loops: CDR1 LNHDA, CDR2 SQIVND (reference sequence). DNA of the CDR3: TGTGCCAGTAGTATAATTGGTAGCGTCTCCTACGAGCAGTACTTC. Translation gives CASSIIGSVSYEQYF.

This chain uses TRBV10-2 with TRBJ1-4; TRBD1 might be the D (5 bases). Germline V gene sequence: CDR1 WSHSY, CDR2 SAAADI. The CDR3 extends over 13 amino acids. V lost 4 bases and J lost 7, with 10 bases in between. CDR3 region: CASSVGEGEKLFF. CDR3 DNA sequence: TGCGCCAGCAGTGTAGGGGAGGGTGAAAAACTGTTTTTT.

This clone has a single count. This sequence joins TRBV15 and TRBJ2-1; D remains unclear. The CDR3 loop spans 18 amino acids. The V gene lost 0 bases and the J gene lost 0 bases, with 15 bases spanning the gap. From germline, CDR1 is LNHNV and CDR2 YYDKDF (reference sequence). In DNA, the CDR3 is TGTGCCACCAGCAGAGATTTGTCACTAACGAGCTCCTACAATGAGCAGTTCTTC. Its protein is CATSRDLSLTSSYNEQFF. The full variable domain, in which reference TRBV15 and TRBJ2-1 provide the parts outside the CDR3, is DAMVIQNPRYQVTQFGKPVTLSCSQTLNHNVMYWYQQKSSQAPKLLFHYYDKDFNNEADTPDNFQSRRPNTSFCFLDIRSPGLGDTAMYLCATSRDLSLTSSYNEQFFGPGTRLTVL.

V and J are TRBV27 and TRBJ1-1, with TRBD1 identical over 9 bases. The germline V gene encodes CDR1 MNHEY and CDR2 SMNVEV (reference sequence). V was clipped by 6 bases and J by 11 bases; unmatched bases: 13. The CDR3 is 14 residues long. Here the CDR3 reads CASSPKTGGVRAFF. CDR3 bases: TGTGCCAGCAGCCCAAAGACAGGGGGAGTGCGTGCTTTCTTT.

This chain links TRBV5-4 with TRBJ2-7, with TRBD1 as a possible D gene (6 bases). The CDR3 totals 14 residues. With 4 bases removed from V and 7 bases from J, the gap between germline ends came to 18 bases. The germline V gene has CDR1 SGHNT and CDR2 YYREEE (reference sequence). The CDR3 region has the DNA TGTGCCAGCAGCGTTACCCGGGACAATAATGAGCAGTACTTC. Translating gives CASSVTRDNNEQYF. Full variable domain (remainder filled in from reference TRBV5-4 and TRBJ2-7): ETGVTQSPTHLIKTRGQQVTLRCSSQSGHNTVSWYQQALGQGPQFIFQYYREEENGRGNFPPRFSGLQFPNYSSELNVNALELDDSALYLCASSVTRDNNEQYFGPGTRLTVT.

V usage is TRBV13 and J usage is TRBJ2-4; a weak D match, TRBD2 (6 bases). This CDR3 has 15 amino acids. Germline lookup yields CDR1 PRHDT and CDR2 FYEKMQ (reference sequence). The V and J ends lost 5 bases and 1 base respectively, with 12 bases between them. For the CDR3, the DNA is TGTGCCAGCAGCATGGGACTCCGCGCCAAAAACATTCAGTACTTC. Protein: CASSMGLRAKNIQYF.

The CDR3 DNA sequence: TGCAGTGCTAGTCTCCAAACGGATGAGCAGTTCTTC. Translating gives CSASLQTDEQFF. The chain joins TRBV20-1 to TRBJ2-1; no clear D. From germline, CDR1 is DFQATT and CDR2 SNEGSKA (reference sequence). The CDR3 extends over 12 amino acids. Trimming left V 3 bases short and J 8 bases short, with 11 bases between.

The chain employs TRBV2 and TRBJ2-7; D uncertain. This CDR3 region has 15 residues. With 4 bases removed from V and 3 bases from J, the gap between germline ends came to 16 bases. Germline V gene sequence: CDR1 SNHLY, CDR2 FYNNEI. CDR3 DNA: TGTGCCAGCAGTGGTTCCCAGGAAGTTTTCTACGAGCAGTACTTC. Its translation is CASSGSQEVFYEQYF.

This clone is a singleton in its sample. The genes are TRBV9 and TRBJ2-5; TRBD2 matches at 8 bases. Germline lookup yields CDR1 SGDLS and CDR2 YYNGEE. V was pared by 3 bases and J by 4 bases, with 8 bases of the junction left unmatched. CDR3 length equals 15 residues. CDR3 coding DNA: TGTGCCAGCAGCGCCCCTCGGGGGGGAGGAGAGACCCAGTACTTC. Its protein is CASSAPRGGGETQYF. The full variable domain, rest sourced from reference TRBV9 and TRBJ2-5, is DSGVTQTPKHLITATGQRVTLRCSPRSGDLSVYWYQQSLDQGLQFLIQYYNGEERAKGNILERFSAQQFPDLHSELNLSSLELGDSALYFCASSAPRGGGETQYFGPGTRLLVL.

V gene TRBV5-1 combines with J gene TRBJ2-5; D remains unclear. This CDR3 has 14 residues. Trimming pared 3 bases from V and 0 bases from J, leaving 9 bases between. Germline V lookup: CDR1 SGHRS, CDR2 YFSETQ. As DNA, the CDR3 is TGCGCCAGCAGCTATACGAGAGACCAAGAGACCCAGTACTTC. Translation: CASSYTRDQETQYF.